The clone carrying this T cell receptor beta chain was recorded a few times. Its target is not known. Germline-derived CDR1 and CDR2 are SGHTA and FQGTGA. Trimming removed 1 base from V and 0 bases from J, with 6 bases in between. CDR3 length equals 14 residues. The data are from a study of cytomegalovirus exposure and HLA in healthy donors. Study-wide results and caveats: Analyses of presence and absence presupposed an approximately uniform sequencing depth across donors.

The PCR was carried out with 60 Vbeta primers and 13 Jbeta primers. The protocol was immunoSEQ multiplex PCR, while the TCRdb copy is restricted to in-frame clones and leaves out a portion. The data contain about 120,000 clones, about 76% of them seen just once; the ten biggest clones take up roughly 2.4%. The TCR originated in a woman aged 40 to 49 in good health and CMV-seronegative. Input material: PBMCs. The rearrangement links TRBV7-3 to TRBJ1-2, with no clear D. The CDR3 region has the DNA TGTGCCAGCAGCTTAATCCCCTCTAACTATGGCTACACCTTC. Its translation: CASSLIPSNYGYTF. Variable domain in full (rest from reference TRBV7-3 and TRBJ1-2): GAGVSQTPSNKVTEKGKYVELRCDPISGHTALYWYRQSLGQGPEFLIYFQGTGAADDSGLPNDRFFAVRPEGSVSTLKIQRTERGDSAVYLCASSLIPSNYGYTFGSGTRLTVV.